Listed below are T cell receptor beta chains from one sample, sequenced in a study of T cell responses to AZD1222 COVID-19 vaccine. Sequenced by immunoSEQ multiplex PCR; TCRdb stores in-frame clones only, minus some. The table lists some 100,000 clones, 80% to 95% of them singletons. Here the sequenced sample was peripheral blood, taken on day 0 of AZD1222 vaccination. The receptors come from an adult in good health. Each CDR3 is given with its conserved first and last residue. D genes are given only for firm matches. Clone size appears in some rows only: once, few, many, or a class for an expanded clone.

TRBV6-5	-	-	TRBJ1-2	TGTGCCAGCAGTTACGGGCAGGTGGATGGCTACACCTTC	CASSYGQVDGYTF
TRBV12-3/TRBV12-4	few	-	TRBJ2-1	TGTGCCAGCAGCTACGGGCCAGCCAATGAGCAGTTCTTC	CASSYGPANEQFF
TRBV2	-	TRBD2	TRBJ2-1	TGTGCCAGCAGCGGGGGGTTGGATGAGCAGTTCTTC	CASSGGLDEQFF
TRBV30	-	-	TRBJ2-5	TGTGCCTGGACCCGACAGGCGCTTTTCCAAGAGACCCAGTACTTC	CAWTRQALFQETQYF
TRBV29-1	-	-	TRBJ2-3	TGCAGCTCCTACACAGATACGCAGTATTTT	CSSYTDTQYF
TRBV28	-	-	TRBJ1-2	TGTGCCAGCAGCCCTTTGGGGGGGTATGGCTACACCTTC	CASSPLGGYGYTF
TRBV6-6	-	-	TRBJ1-5	TGTGCCAGCAGTACCGCTCCCCTTCAGCCCCAGCATTTT	CASSTAPLQPQHF
TRBV5-1	once	TRBD1	TRBJ2-7	TGCGCCAGCAGCAGCCACGGGGACAGGGGATTCGAGCAGTACTTC	CASSSHGDRGFEQYF
TRBV5-5	-	-	TRBJ1-1	TGTGCCAGCAGCTTGCATCAGGACACTGAAGCTTTCTTT	CASSLHQDTEAFF
TRBV5-4	-	-	TRBJ1-2	TGTGCCAGCAGCGTGGACACTAACTATGGCTACACCTTC	CASSVDTNYGYTF
TRBV4-1	-	TRBD2	TRBJ2-2	TGCGCCAGCAGCCTGATCGGTCCCCGGGCTAGCGGGAGTAGGGACACCGGGGAGCTGTTTTTT	CASSLIGPRASGSRDTGELFF
TRBV28	-	TRBD2	TRBJ2-1	TGTGCCAGCAGTACTGTCCCGATAGCGGGAGGGCCAGATGAGCAGTTCTTC	CASSTVPIAGGPDEQFF
TRBV7-8	-	TRBD2	TRBJ2-7	TGTGCCAGCAGCTTGCTAGCGGGAGGGCCATACGAGCAGTACTTC	CASSLLAGGPYEQYF
TRBV27	-	-	TRBJ1-6	TGTGCCAGCACCATGGGTCAGGGAGGTTCACCCCTCCACTTT	CASTMGQGGSPLHF
TRBV28	-	TRBD1	TRBJ1-2	TGTGCCAGCAGACCGGACAGGGGGCTTTACTATGGCTACACCTTC	CASRPDRGLYYGYTF
TRBV2	-	-	TRBJ2-1	TGTGCCAGCAGTGAGGTCTTTTATGGTGAGCAGTTCTTC	CASSEVFYGEQFF
TRBV28	-	-	TRBJ2-7	TGTGCCAGCAGTTCCCCTCCTCTTTGGACGAACAGTGAGCAGTACTTC	CASSSPPLWTNSEQYF
TRBV7-2	-	-	TRBJ2-2	TGTGCCAGCAGCCCATATAGCGGAGGGAAGACCGGGGAGCTGTTTTTT	CASSPYSGGKTGELFF
TRBV7-9	-	-	TRBJ1-2	TGTGCCAGCAGCTTATCTGCATATGGCTACACCTTC	CASSLSAYGYTF
TRBV4-2	-	TRBD1	TRBJ1-2	TGTGCCAGCAGCCAAGTCGGACAGGGGCATTTAGGCTACACCTTC	CASSQVGQGHLGYTF
TRBV28	-	-	TRBJ1-1	TGTGCCAGCAGTTTATGGAACACTGAAGCTTTCTTT	CASSLWNTEAFF
TRBV2	-	-	TRBJ1-5	TGTGCCAGCGGATTGGGGGTTGGCAATCAGCCCCAGCATTTT	CASGLGVGNQPQHF
TRBV10-3	-	-	TRBJ1-1	TGTGCCATCACCCCAGGGACTTCCAGAGGTGAAGCTTTCTTT	CAITPGTSRGEAFF
TRBV29-1	-	TRBD1	TRBJ1-4	TGCAGCGTGATCGGACAGGGGTCCTCTAATGAAAAACTGTTTTTT	CSVIGQGSSNEKLFF
TRBV10-3	-	TRBD1	TRBJ2-7	TGTGCCATCAGCCAGAGGGACAGCCCCTACGAGCAGTACTTC	CAISQRDSPYEQYF
TRBV28	once	TRBD1	TRBJ2-7	TGTGCCAGCAGTTCCGCGACAGGGAGCCCCTACGAGCAGTACTTC	CASSSATGSPYEQYF
TRBV28	once	TRBD2	TRBJ2-1	TGTGCCACCTTAGCGGGAGCGTCCTACAATGAGCAGTTCTTC	CATLAGASYNEQFF
TRBV6-2/TRBV6-3	-	-	TRBJ1-6	TGTGCCAGCAGTTTTTCATCTGCAGACAGCTCCTATAATTCACCCCTCCACTTT	CASSFSSADSSYNSPLHF
TRBV7-2	-	TRBD2	TRBJ2-7	TGTGCCAGCAGTTATGGACTAGCGGGAGCCTACGAGCAGTACTTC	CASSYGLAGAYEQYF
TRBV11-2	-	TRBD1	TRBJ1-3	TGTGCCAGCAGCGCACAGGGGGCTGGAAACACCATATATTTT	CASSAQGAGNTIYF
TRBV7-6	-	-	TRBJ1-3	TGTGCCAGCAGCTTAGGGGTGAGCTCTGGAAACACCATATATTTT	CASSLGVSSGNTIYF
TRBV19	-	TRBD2	TRBJ2-5	TGTGCCAGTAGTATAGGGACTAGTAGGTCCGAGACCCAGTACTTC	CASSIGTSRSETQYF
TRBV6-5	-	-	TRBJ2-7	TGTGCCAGCAGCCCCTCAGGAGTGGGTAGCGAGCAGTACTTC	CASSPSGVGSEQYF
TRBV3-1/TRBV3-2	-	-	TRBJ2-7	TGTGCCAGCACCAACGGGGACTGGTACGAGCAGTACTTC	CASTNGDWYEQYF
TRBV27	-	TRBD2	TRBJ2-1	TGTGCCAGCAGGGACCTAGCGGGAGGGACCTACAATGAGCAGTTCTTC	CASRDLAGGTYNEQFF
TRBV10-2	once	-	TRBJ1-1	TGCGCCAGCAGCCCTATGAACACTGAAGCTTTCTTT	CASSPMNTEAFF
TRBV19	-	TRBD1	TRBJ1-5	TGTGCCAGTAGTGCAAGACAGGGGGCTGTATATCAGCCCCAGCATTTT	CASSARQGAVYQPQHF
TRBV18	-	TRBD1	TRBJ1-2	TGTGCCAGCTCACCACGCCCCCCTGGACAGGGAAAGAGAGTCGATGGCTACACCTTC	CASSPRPPGQGKRVDGYTF
TRBV2	once	-	TRBJ2-3	TGTGCCAGCAGTGAGAGGGGTCAGTCCACAGATACGCAGTATTTT	CASSERGQSTDTQYF
TRBV7-9	-	TRBD1	TRBJ1-1	TGTGCCAGCAGCCCGGGACAGCCTCGGGTGAACACTGAAGCTTTCTTT	CASSPGQPRVNTEAFF
TRBV9	-	-	TRBJ2-1	TGTGCCAGCAGCGCCCGGACAGGGAGGAGCTCCGGGAGGGCCTACAATGAGCAGTTCTTC	CASSARTGRSSGRAYNEQFF
TRBV7-8	-	TRBD1	TRBJ1-2	TGTGCCAGCAGTCCTCGGACAGGAGATAACTATGGCTACACCTTC	CASSPRTGDNYGYTF
TRBV6-5	once	-	TRBJ1-6	TGTGCCAGCAGTTCCGACAGGAATTCACCCCTCCACTTT	CASSSDRNSPLHF
TRBV27	-	-	TRBJ2-1	TGTGCCAGCAGTCCTACCTACAATGAGCAGTTCTTC	CASSPTYNEQFF
TRBV19	-	-	TRBJ1-1	TGTGCCAGTAGTATCATGTTCGGGGAAAGGAACACTGAAGCTTTCTTT	CASSIMFGERNTEAFF
TRBV30	-	-	TRBJ1-1	TGTGCCTGGAGTCTAACGACGGTGAACACTGAAGCTTTCTTT	CAWSLTTVNTEAFF
TRBV30	-	TRBD1	TRBJ2-5	TGTGCCTGGAGTGAAGGGCGGACAGGGCAAGAGACCCAGTACTTC	CAWSEGRTGQETQYF
TRBV18	-	TRBD1	TRBJ1-5	TGTGCCAGCTCACCATGGGAGGGGGCTAACAATCAGCCCCAGCATTTT	CASSPWEGANNQPQHF
TRBV28	-	TRBD1	TRBJ1-4	TGTGCCAGCAGTCCTCCGGGACAGGGAGCTAATGAAAAACTGTTTTTT	CASSPPGQGANEKLFF
TRBV6-1	-	-	TRBJ1-2	TGTGCCAGCAGTGACCACCCAAACTATGGCTACACCTTC	CASSDHPNYGYTF
TRBV5-1	-	-	TRBJ2-1	TGCGCCAGCAGCCGTCGGACAGGAGGGGACAATGAGCAGTTCTTC	CASSRRTGGDNEQFF
TRBV7-8	once	TRBD1	TRBJ2-5	TGTGCCAGCAGCATATTGGGACAGAAAGAAGAAGAGACCCAGTACTTC	CASSILGQKEEETQYF
TRBV30	-	TRBD2	TRBJ2-7	TGTGCCTGGAGTGTACAGACTAGCGGTTGGGAGTACTTC	CAWSVQTSGWEYF
TRBV28	-	-	TRBJ2-7	TGTGCCAGCAAATCAGGGGACGGCGAGCAGTACTTC	CASKSGDGEQYF
TRBV28	-	TRBD1	TRBJ1-4	TGTGCCAGCAGTTTATGGGGACAGGGTACTGAAAAACTGTTTTTT	CASSLWGQGTEKLFF
TRBV28	-	-	TRBJ2-1	TGTGCCAGCAGTCCCCCCATGGCGGGGACCTACAATGAGCAGTTCTTC	CASSPPMAGTYNEQFF
TRBV5-5	-	-	TRBJ1-2	TGTGCCAGCAGCTTGGTGTCCCGGGGCTACACCTTC	CASSLVSRGYTF
TRBV27	few	TRBD1	TRBJ2-7	TGTGCCAGCAGTCCCGGGACAGGACTCGAGCAGTACTTC	CASSPGTGLEQYF